The sequence of this TCR beta chain was determined in a study of T cell repertoires in cytomegalovirus infection (dated by TCRdb to about 2019). Context from the whole study: Recently identified HLA-C-restricted CMV epitopes, whose presentation resists viral immunomodulation, were targeted by peptide stimulations together with well-studied HLA-B-restricted epitopes. Donor HLA type was relevant to the analysis, as public TCR beta signatures indicated carriage of CMV infection together with the matching HLA type. What the work shows at the level of the full study, not this receptor alone: In the ex vivo response, HLA-C-restricted CMV-specific TCR beta clonotypes were dominant, and in two of eight donors the single most frequent clonotype came from this HLA-C-restricted group. Carriers of CMV infection plus the relevant HLA type were discriminated by the cumulative frequency of public TCR beta family members in the study cohort and in an independent approximately 340-donor cohort.

The sequencing machine was an Illumina HiSeq 1500. The raw public reads went through TCRdb reprocessing: fastp at Q25, MiXCR clone calling, in-frame beta chains kept. Each record represents a unique CDR3 protein, reported with the most common genes and DNA among its rows. The sample records about 570,000 distinct CDR3 sequences, just under 40% of which are singletons. The ten largest make up 40% to 60% of the sample. In regard to this clonotype: Its antigen is currently not known. It has no much larger one-base neighbor in the sample; base qualities were not kept.

In light of the paper, this sample's treatment or condition label describes: in vitro stimulation with specific CMV peptide epitopes to enrich CMV-specific T cells. Source: cultured PBMCs, taken from culture after CMV antigen stimulation. The sequence was obtained from a human donor in good health (CMV status not recorded). Some clones in this sample may be carry-over from other donors' samples.

The CDR3 protein is CASSLEPSYNEQFF. The bases read TGTGCCAGCAGCTTAGAGCCCTCCTACAATGAGCAGTTCTTC. The chain is made from TRBV5-4 and TRBJ2-1, with the D gene too uncertain to name. Inclusive of the bounding cysteine and phenylalanine, the CDR3 is 14 residues long. Of all the DNA, just the CDR3 is kept, 42 bases in frame from base 1. V is shortened by 2 bases, J by 0 bases, and the region joining them spans 6 bases. CDR1 and CDR2, looked up from the germline V gene (reference sequence), are SGHNT and YYREEE.